These T cell receptor beta chains were read from a single sample in a study of beta chain features in type 1 diabetes. Generated by immunoSEQ multiplex PCR, the TCRdb table keeps only in-frame clones and is missing some. The table lists 130,000 to 150,000 clones, 9.2% of them singletons. Sequencing was done on a sample of central memory CD4+ T cells from blood. The receptors were sampled from a man aged 18 to 29 in good health. Both conserved end residues are part of each CDR3. D genes are given only for firm matches. Clone size is given for some rows only: seen once, a few or many times, or a class if the clone is expanded.

D	size	V	length	J	DNA	CDR3
TRBD1	.	TRBV4-2	19	TRBJ1-5	TGTGCCAGCAGCCAAGCGGAAGGAGGGGGCTCACTTAACGGCCAGCCCCAGCATTTT	CASSQAEGGGSLNGQPQHF
.	.	TRBV30	12	TRBJ1-6	TGTGCCTGGAGTGTAGGGGATCCACCCCTCCACTTT	CAWSVGDPPLHF
TRBD2	.	TRBV6-5	14	TRBJ2-1	TGTGCCAGCAATAGCGGGGGGGCCGTGTTTGAGCAGTTCTTC	CASNSGGAVFEQFF
TRBD1	.	TRBV5-8	16	TRBJ1-3	TGTGCCAGCAGCTTGGGGGGGACAGGCCCGCGGAACACCATATATTTT	CASSLGGTGPRNTIYF
TRBD1	few	TRBV7-9	14	TRBJ2-5	TGTGCCAGCAGCCCGGGGACAGGGAAAGAGACCCAGTACTTC	CASSPGTGKETQYF
TRBD1	few	TRBV9	17	TRBJ2-5	TGTGCCAGCAGCGTAGAAGGCAGGGGGCGATCGGAAGAGACCCAGTACTTC	CASSVEGRGRSEETQYF
.	few	TRBV18	15	TRBJ1-4	TGTGCCAGCTCCCCGTTGGGCACCGGCAATGAAAAACTGTTTTTT	CASSPLGTGNEKLFF
TRBD1	.	TRBV25-1	17	TRBJ1-5	TGTGCCAGCAGTCCACCGAATTCAGGGGGCTTTGATCAGCCCCAGCATTTT	CASSPPNSGGFDQPQHF
.	few	TRBV9	11	TRBJ2-1	TGTGCCAGCAGCTTGAGGGATGAGCAGTTCTTC	CASSLRDEQFF
TRBD2	.	TRBV5-4	15	TRBJ2-1	TGTGCCAGCAGCTTGGTCAGCGGGGGGGCCAATGAGCAGTTCTTC	CASSLVSGGANEQFF
.	.	TRBV6-5	14	TRBJ2-3	TGTGCCAGCAGTCCGCCAGGGCTCACAGATACGCAGTATTTT	CASSPPGLTDTQYF
TRBD1	few	TRBV7-2	16	TRBJ2-2	TGTGCCAGCAGCTCCAGGGGGCGCGTAGACACCGGGGAGCTGTTTTTT	CASSSRGRVDTGELFF
.	.	TRBV10-2	13	TRBJ2-7	TGCGCCAGCCTAAACTACCAGGGGGGTGAGCAGTACTTC	CASLNYQGGEQYF
TRBD1	.	TRBV27	15	TRBJ1-1	TGTGCCAGCGGGAACAGGGGTATAGGGAACACTGAAGCTTTCTTT	CASGNRGIGNTEAFF
.	few	TRBV9	14	TRBJ1-2	TGTGCCAGCAGCCCCGGTGGGAGGGATTTCCGCTACACCTTC	CASSPGGRDFRYTF
.	few	TRBV2	13	TRBJ1-2	TGTGCCAGCAGTGATTCAGGGGCAAGGGGCTACACCTTC	CASSDSGARGYTF
TRBD1	few	TRBV5-6	15	TRBJ2-2	TGTGCCAGCAGCTGGGGCAGGGGGCGCACCGGGGAGCTGTTTTTT	CASSWGRGRTGELFF
.	.	TRBV7-8	13	TRBJ2-1	TGTGCCAGCAGCTTGGGGCCGGACAATGAGCAGTTCTTC	CASSLGPDNEQFF
TRBD1	.	TRBV7-9	16	TRBJ1-1	TGTGCCAGCAGCTTGGGTGACGGGACAGGGTCCACTGAAGCTTTCTTT	CASSLGDGTGSTEAFF
.	.	TRBV25-1	15	TRBJ1-4	TGTGCCAGCAGTGAATCGGCAGGGATAGTCGAAAAACTGTTTTTT	CASSESAGIVEKLFF
.	few	TRBV6-5	13	TRBJ2-7	TGTGCCAGCAGTTTCGTGTCAGACTACGAGCAGTACTTC	CASSFVSDYEQYF
TRBD1	many	TRBV19	13	TRBJ1-6	TGTGCCAGTAGTGCGACAGGGGGGCCACCCCTCCACTTT	CASSATGGPPLHF
TRBD1	few	TRBV6-4	13	TRBJ1-2	TGTGCCAGCAGACAGGGGTTGCGCGACGGCTACACCTTC	CASRQGLRDGYTF
TRBD1	few	TRBV19	13	TRBJ2-1	TGTGCCAGTACCCCGGACAGGGGCAGTGAGCAGTTCTTC	CASTPDRGSEQFF
.	few	TRBV5-4	15	TRBJ2-5	TGTGCCAGCAGCTTGGCGGCAGGGAACCAAGAGACCCAGTACTTC	CASSLAAGNQETQYF
TRBD2	.	TRBV7-2	15	TRBJ2-4	TGTGCCAGCAGCCTGATGGGACTAACCAAAAACATTCAGTACTTC	CASSLMGLTKNIQYF
.	.	TRBV29-1	13	TRBJ2-5	TGCAGCGTTGGGGAAGGGGGTTGGGAGACCCAGTACTTC	CSVGEGGWETQYF
.	few	TRBV7-9	15	TRBJ2-2	TGTGCCAGCAGCCCTCTCGTCGCGAACACCGGGGAGCTGTTTTTT	CASSPLVANTGELFF
TRBD1	.	TRBV7-3	15	TRBJ1-5	TGTGCCAGCAGCTTAACCGGGACAGGGGGACAGCCCCAGCATTTT	CASSLTGTGGQPQHF
TRBD1	few	TRBV7-3	14	TRBJ2-3	TGTGCCAGCTCCGGGACAGGGCCCGAGGCCACGCAGTATTTT	CASSGTGPEATQYF
.	.	TRBV5-5	14	TRBJ1-3	TGTGCCAGCATCAATACAGGGTCTGGAAACACCATATATTTT	CASINTGSGNTIYF
TRBD2	.	TRBV27	19	TRBJ2-6	TGTGCCAGCAGTTTTACGGGACTAGCGGGGGGATTTGGGGCCAACGTCCTGACTTTC	CASSFTGLAGGFGANVLTF
.	.	TRBV2	13	TRBJ2-1	TGTGCCAGCAGACCGGACAGTAACAATGAGCAGTTCTTC	CASRPDSNNEQFF
.	.	TRBV4-1	13	TRBJ2-3	TGCGCCAGCACCAAGAGTCGCACAGATACGCAGTATTTT	CASTKSRTDTQYF
.	.	TRBV6-5	14	TRBJ2-5	TGTGCCAGCAGTTACGAAGCAGGTCGGGAGACCCAGTACTTC	CASSYEAGRETQYF
TRBD2	few	TRBV27	15	TRBJ2-3	TGTGCCAGCAGTCCCCGCGGGGGTGGGACAGATACGCAGTATTTT	CASSPRGGGTDTQYF
.	.	TRBV5-4	15	TRBJ2-7	TGTGCCAGCAGCCCTAACCCCGGGAACTCCTACGAGCAGTACTTC	CASSPNPGNSYEQYF
TRBD1	once	TRBV4-2	15	TRBJ1-2	TGTGCCAGCAGCCAAGCAGGGGGCCGTTTCTATGGCTACACCTTC	CASSQAGGRFYGYTF
.	.	TRBV23-1	11	TRBJ1-2	TGCGCCAGCAGTCCCAGGAGGGGCTACACCTTC	CASSPRRGYTF
TRBD1	.	TRBV6-6	15	TRBJ1-2	TGTGCCAGCAGTTCCCCGACGGACAGGCCCTATGGCTACACCTTC	CASSSPTDRPYGYTF
TRBD2	many	TRBV5-4	15	TRBJ2-7	TGTGCCAGCAGCTCGGGACTAGCGGGAACCTACGAGCAGTACTTC	CASSSGLAGTYEQYF
.	few	TRBV19	16	TRBJ2-7	TGTGCCAGTAGTTCACCGGGCGGGGACCACCCCTACGAGCAGTACTTC	CASSSPGGDHPYEQYF
.	.	TRBV5-6	14	TRBJ2-5	TGTGCCAGCAGCTTGGGGGCCAAGAGAGAGACCCAGTACTTC	CASSLGAKRETQYF
TRBD1	few	TRBV19	16	TRBJ2-1	TGTGCCAGTAGTAGGACCGGGACAGGGTCCTACAATGAGCAGTTCTTC	CASSRTGTGSYNEQFF
.	once	TRBV7-2	14	TRBJ2-1	TGTGCCAGCAGCTTAGACCCGGGCTACAATGAGCAGTTCTTC	CASSLDPGYNEQFF
.	few	TRBV30	13	TRBJ1-4	TGTGCCTGGAGTCCTCGCGGGGATGAAAAACTGTTTTTT	CAWSPRGDEKLFF
TRBD2	.	TRBV9	14	TRBJ2-1	TGTGCCAGCAGCGAAGCGGGGGAAAACAATGAGCAGTTCTTC	CASSEAGENNEQFF